The rows below give T cell receptor beta chains drawn from one sample of a study of blood T cell repertoires in COVID-19. The protocol was immunoSEQ multiplex PCR, while the TCRdb copy is restricted to in-frame clones and leaves out a portion. The data contain about 180,000 clones, approximately 92% of them seen just once; the ten biggest clones take up under 2.5%. Sequencing was done on a sample of PBMCs or T cells enriched from blood (not recorded which). Receptors were obtained from a woman between 35 and 50 years old with acute COVID-19. CDR3s include the opening cysteine and the closing phenylalanine or tryptophan. The D gene is left open where the match is weak. For some rows the clone size is stated as once, few or many, or as a class when expanded; others skip it.

16 - TRBJ2-1 - TRBV2 TGTGCCAGCAGTGAGAATACATTAAGCTCCTACAATGAGCAGTTCTTC CASSENTLSSYNEQFF
22 TRBD2 TRBJ2-3 - TRBV9 TGTGCCAGCAGCGACCCCGAACGGGAGACCCCCGGGACTAGCGTTAGCACAGATACGCAGTATTTT CASSDPERETPGTSVSTDTQYF
12 TRBD1 TRBJ1-5 - TRBV27 TGTGCCAACCCGACAGGGAATCAGCCCCAGCATTTT CANPTGNQPQHF
14 TRBD1 TRBJ2-2 once TRBV5-4 TGTGCCAGCAACGGAGACAGGGTCACCGGGGAGCTGTTTTTT CASNGDRVTGELFF
14 TRBD1 TRBJ1-6 - TRBV6-5 TGTGCCAGCTCGGAGGACAGGGGAATATCACCCCTCCACTTT CASSEDRGISPLHF
13 - TRBJ1-6 - TRBV19 TGTGCCAGTAGTATGACAGTTAATTCACCCCTCCACTTT CASSMTVNSPLHF
19 TRBD2 TRBJ2-2 once TRBV14 TGTGCCAGCAGCCAAAGCCACGGGAGGGCCCTCGGGGGCACCGGGGAGCTGTTTTTT CASSQSHGRALGGTGELFF
18 TRBD1 TRBJ2-3 - TRBV3-1/TRBV3-2 TGTGCCAGCAGCCGTCGGGGGGCGAGACAGGGGGGCGCAGATACGCAGTATTTT CASSRRGARQGGADTQYF
14 TRBD1 TRBJ1-2 - TRBV14 TGTGCCAGCAGCCAAGGTTGGACAGGCTATGGCTACACCTTC CASSQGWTGYGYTF
14 TRBD2 TRBJ2-7 once TRBV2 TGTGCCAGCAGGGTCGGGGGGTCGGGCTACGAGCAGTACTTC CASRVGGSGYEQYF
15 - TRBJ1-2 - TRBV19 TGTGCCAGTAGTATAGATCCGACGGGGAACTATGGCTACACCTTC CASSIDPTGNYGYTF
15 - TRBJ1-6 - TRBV30 TGTGCCTGGGGCAGGGCCCCCCTATATAATTCACCCCTCCACTTT CAWGRAPLYNSPLHF
13 - TRBJ2-5 - TRBV7-3 TGTGCCAGCAGTAACGGACAGCAAGAGACCCAGTACTTC CASSNGQQETQYF